This TCR beta chain came from a study of CD8+CD57+ T cells in acquired aplastic anemia (dated by TCRdb to between 2017 and 2018). In terms of the full investigation: Extracted DNA from sorted CD4+ and CD8+ cells averaged approximately 3 ug, ranging from roughly 0.17 to 30 ug. CD8+CD57+ expansion was defined as a frequency above the mean frequency observed in healthy subjects. Broad study findings and their caveats: Around 30 CD8+ CDR3 sequences were found to be shared between patients and controls, but these sequences appeared to be highly expressed in patients and within the immunodominant clones of the patients. Between patients and healthy controls, no significant difference in CD8+ Simpson's diversity was found (P=0.060).

Patients chosen for sequencing had shown expansion of CD8+CD57+ cells by flow cytometry. All patients had severe acquired aplastic anemia diagnosed by International Study of Aplastic Anemia and Agranulocytosis and Camitta criteria. At the time blood was sampled, none of the patients had received any therapy. TCR repertoires of sorted CD4+ and CD8+ blood T cells from severe aplastic anemia patients and healthy subjects were deep-sequenced in the study. Patients were enrolled under clinicaltrials.gov protocols 00001620, 01623167, 00001397, 00071045, 00081523 and 00961064 in the USA. Ficoll-Paque density gradient centrifugation was used to isolate peripheral blood mononuclear cells. Before DNA was extracted, CD4+ and CD8+ T cells were sorted using either FACS or magnetic beads. Genomic DNA was used as template for profiling of TCR beta VDJ combinations and CDR3 sequences. An Illumina HiSeq 2000 was used for TCR repertoire sequencing. Per the original workflow: TRBV/TRBJ rearrangement plots, CDR3 size and DJ length profiles, and Simpson's diversity index were used to assess repertoires. The immunodominant clone was defined as the most abundant DNA sequence in deep sequencing data. CDR3 amino acid sequences were checked for sharing across subjects and were also compared against the VDJdb database and published repertoires. Using fastp trimming at Q25 and MiXCR clonotype assembly, TCRdb reanalyzed the public sequencing data and kept in-frame beta chains. CDR3 protein duplicates are merged, each entry listing the most common genes and DNA. For this entry, the V and J calls and clone size follow TCRdb and not the study's own pipeline. This sample gives approximately 130,000 distinct CDR3 sequences in total; 30% to 45% of them show up just once. Roughly 2.7% of the sample is in the top ten clones.

This clonotype was recorded at least ten times. Its recognized antigen is unknown. No base quality information exists; no much larger clone differs at one position. The CDR3 spans 21 residues, from the cysteine through the phenylalanine. The only DNA kept is the CDR3, 63 bases in frame from the first base. The V and J ends are trimmed by 2 bases and 0 bases, leaving 23 bases between them. CDR1 and CDR2 are drawn from the germline V gene (reference sequence): LNHDA, SQIVND. The clonotype originates from a human donor with aplastic anemia. Sample: sorted CD4+, CD8+, or CD8+CD57+ T cells (not recorded which) from PBMCs. The rearrangement combines TRBV19 with TRBJ1-6; a confident D gene designation cannot be given. The CDR3 reads as follows: CASSIREGRPRKSSYNSPLHF. Here is the DNA: TGTGCCAGTAGTATACGGGAAGGGAGGCCACGGAAAAGCTCCTATAATTCACCCCTCCACTTT.